The rows below give T cell receptor beta chains drawn from one sample of a study of beta chain features in type 1 diabetes. Produced via immunoSEQ multiplex PCR; TCRdb's table is partial and in-frame only. The sample has over 90,000 clones; under 30% are singletons. Sequencing input: central memory CD4+ T cells from blood. These receptors were obtained from a young woman with type 1 diabetes. Both conserved end residues are part of each CDR3. The D gene is left open where the match is weak. Not all rows give a size; the values are once, few, many and, for expanded clones, a class.

j_gene: TRBJ1-2
v_gene: TRBV14
abundance: few
d_gene: TRBD1
CDR3nt: TGTGCCAGCAGCGCCGACAGGGCGGTTGCTATTAGTGGCTACACCTTC
CDR3aa: CASSADRAVAISGYTF

j_gene: TRBJ1-2
v_gene: TRBV18
abundance: many
d_gene: TRBD1
CDR3nt: TGTGCCAGCTCACCACCGACAGGGCGTTATGGCTACACCTTC
CDR3aa: CASSPPTGRYGYTF

j_gene: TRBJ2-7
v_gene: TRBV19
abundance: few
d_gene: TRBD2
CDR3nt: TGTGCCAGTAGCCGCGGACTAGCGGGAGGAACCCTAGAGCAGTACTTC
CDR3aa: CASSRGLAGGTLEQYF

j_gene: TRBJ2-5
v_gene: TRBV9
abundance: few
d_gene: TRBD1
CDR3nt: TGTGCCAGCAGCCCATCGGGACAGGTCAAGGGCCAAGAGACCCAGTACTTC
CDR3aa: CASSPSGQVKGQETQYF

j_gene: TRBJ1-2
v_gene: TRBV29-1
abundance: few
d_gene: -
CDR3nt: TGCAGCGTTGAGAGTTCGGGTTATGGCTACACCTTC
CDR3aa: CSVESSGYGYTF

j_gene: TRBJ1-2
v_gene: TRBV5-5
abundance: few
d_gene: -
CDR3nt: TGTGCCAGCAGCTTGGGAGGAGGGGATTATCGCTACACCTTC
CDR3aa: CASSLGGGDYRYTF

j_gene: TRBJ2-2
v_gene: TRBV4-3
abundance: few
d_gene: TRBD2
CDR3nt: TGCGCCAGCAGCCAAGGGGGATCTAGCGGGAGGGCCCTCTGGGAGCTGTTTTTT
CDR3aa: CASSQGGSSGRALWELFF

j_gene: TRBJ2-7
v_gene: TRBV28
abundance: -
d_gene: TRBD1
CDR3nt: TGTGCCAGCGAAGGCCGGGACAGGGGGCGCGAGCAGTACTTC
CDR3aa: CASEGRDRGREQYF

j_gene: TRBJ2-1
v_gene: TRBV5-1
abundance: -
d_gene: -
CDR3nt: TGCGCCAGCAGCTTGGAGGCTAGGAGGGCGAATGAGCAGTTCTTC
CDR3aa: CASSLEARRANEQFF

j_gene: TRBJ2-2
v_gene: TRBV30
abundance: -
d_gene: -
CDR3nt: TGTGCCTGGAGTAGAGGGAACACCGGGGAGCTGTTTTTT
CDR3aa: CAWSRGNTGELFF

j_gene: TRBJ2-1
v_gene: TRBV4-2
abundance: few
d_gene: -
CDR3nt: TGTGCCAGCAGCCAAGTACCGGGAGTGGTCAGCAATGAGCAGTTCTTC
CDR3aa: CASSQVPGVVSNEQFF

j_gene: TRBJ2-1
v_gene: TRBV7-2
abundance: few
d_gene: TRBD2
CDR3nt: TGTGCCAGCAGCGTTAGCGGGGACCGCTACAATGAGCAGTTCTTC
CDR3aa: CASSVSGDRYNEQFF

j_gene: TRBJ2-7
v_gene: TRBV11-2
abundance: -
d_gene: -
CDR3nt: TGTGCCAGCAGCTTAGATCGTTCGTACGAGCAGTACTTC
CDR3aa: CASSLDRSYEQYF

j_gene: TRBJ1-2
v_gene: TRBV25-1
abundance: few
d_gene: -
CDR3nt: TGTGCCAGCAGTGTATCGACAGGCTCTGGCTACACCTTC
CDR3aa: CASSVSTGSGYTF

j_gene: TRBJ2-5
v_gene: TRBV5-1
abundance: few
d_gene: TRBD2
CDR3nt: TGCGCCAGCAGCTTGGGATCGGCGGGAGGAGAGACCCAGTACTTC
CDR3aa: CASSLGSAGGETQYF

j_gene: TRBJ2-1
v_gene: TRBV4-1
abundance: -
d_gene: -
CDR3nt: TGCGCCAGCAGCCAAGGAACAGGGAGGGATTACAATGAGCAGTTCTTC
CDR3aa: CASSQGTGRDYNEQFF

j_gene: TRBJ1-5
v_gene: TRBV27
abundance: -
d_gene: TRBD1
CDR3nt: TGTGCCAGCAAAGTCAACAGGGGGAACAATCAGCCCCAGCATTTT
CDR3aa: CASKVNRGNNQPQHF

j_gene: TRBJ2-5
v_gene: TRBV30
abundance: few
d_gene: TRBD2
CDR3nt: TGTGCCTGGAGTGGTCTAGCGGGAGGCCAAGAGACCCAGTACTTC
CDR3aa: CAWSGLAGGQETQYF

j_gene: TRBJ1-1
v_gene: TRBV29-1
abundance: few
d_gene: -
CDR3nt: TGCAGCGTTGACAGTGGGGGGGCAGCTTTCTTT
CDR3aa: CSVDSGGAAFF

j_gene: TRBJ1-1
v_gene: TRBV18
abundance: few
d_gene: -
CDR3nt: TGTGCCAGCTCACCTGGGCAGGGAGGTACCACTGAAGCTTTCTTT
CDR3aa: CASSPGQGGTTEAFF

j_gene: TRBJ2-1
v_gene: TRBV7-9
abundance: few
d_gene: -
CDR3nt: TGTGCCAGCAGCCTCTCCTATGAGCAGTTCTTC
CDR3aa: CASSLSYEQFF

j_gene: TRBJ2-2
v_gene: TRBV5-1
abundance: few
d_gene: -
CDR3nt: TGCGCCAGCAGCTCCCAGGGTGCCGGGGAGCTGTTTTTT
CDR3aa: CASSSQGAGELFF

j_gene: TRBJ2-3
v_gene: TRBV6-6
abundance: few
d_gene: -
CDR3nt: TGTGCCAGCAGTTACGGGGGCAGCACAGATACGCAGTATTTT
CDR3aa: CASSYGGSTDTQYF

j_gene: TRBJ2-5
v_gene: TRBV4-1
abundance: -
d_gene: TRBD2
CDR3nt: TGCGCCAGCAGCCACCCTTCGACTAGCGCGAAGACCCAGTACTTC
CDR3aa: CASSHPSTSAKTQYF